This T cell receptor beta chain was observed in a study of blood T cell repertoires in COVID-19 (TCRdb year 2020). Some background on the complete study: Samples from collaborators originated in the United States, Italy and Spain and spanned both the acute and convalescent phases of COVID-19. The prospective study material was composed of cDNA or gDNA derived from T cells, B-cell-depleted T cells, or PBMCs. Subjects who had been exposed to COVID-19, were actively infected with it, or had recovered from it provided the deeply sampled blood TCRbeta repertoires that made up the dataset. The repertoires were released in a freely available public database intended as a resource for research on the immune response to SARS-CoV-2. The samples were drawn from the first 160 participants of the ongoing ImmuneRACE study and from some 1,300 subjects provided by 6 global collaborators. Sample metadata almost always included a de-identified subject ID, COVID-19 status, age in years and sex. HLA class I and class II types, where available, came from metadata supplied by the sample provider rather than from assay-based typing. Beyond this particular receptor, the publication reports: The amount of clinical and demographic metadata varied by source and participant and was provided uncurated.

Participants in the prospective study were aged about 18 to 89 years, lived in about two dozen United States geographic areas, and enrolled through a virtual design. In the prospective study, participants were assigned to cohorts based on the clinical history participants reported in a screening survey and a study questionnaire. Recovered participants in ImmuneRACE Cohort 3 were defined by two consecutive negative NP/OP PCR tests, clearance by a healthcare professional, or resolution of symptoms. Each participant in the prospective study had whole blood, serum and a nasopharyngeal or oropharyngeal swab collected by mobile phlebotomists. Prospective study participants could optionally give additional blood draws and questionnaires over an approximately two-month period. Prospective study blood samples were shipped either frozen or at room temperature before DNA extraction. In the germline V gene, CDR1 corresponds to SGHVS and CDR2 to FNYEAQ. The CDR3 spans 17 residues, from the cysteine through the phenylalanine. The only DNA kept is the CDR3, 51 bases in frame from the first base. V ends up 2 bases short and J 0 bases short, with an unmatched junction base count of 4.

Concerning this clone: Its antigen remains undetermined. It has no much larger one-base neighbor in the sample; base qualities were not kept.

The immunoSEQ Assay, a bias-controlled multiplex PCR, was used to amplify TCRbeta CDR3 regions from genomic DNA. The published analysis was carried out like this. The number of nucleated cells in each sample was estimated from the amplification of reference gene primers within the assay. Sequence reads were collapsed and filtered to measure the absolute abundance of every unique TCRbeta CDR3 rearrangement. Productive Simpson clonality was computed per sample as the square root of Simpson's diversity index over productive rearrangements. What TCRdb holds here is the immuneACCESS table cut down to in-frame rearrangements. Part of the clones is not present; checked against another copy, under half of the missing clones reflect an unresolved V gene, and the others are unexplained. V and J calls and clone size come straight from that table; D and trimming were deduced from the DNA. The sample table shows about 300,000 clones, and more than 80% are seen once. Roughly 1.1% of the sample is in the top ten clones.

The receptor was derived from a woman aged 25 to 39 who had recovered from COVID-19. The specimen was PBMCs or T cells enriched from blood (not recorded which). Rearrangement joined TRBV7-6 to TRBJ2-1, with 10 junctional bases fitting TRBD2. The nucleotides are TGTGCCAGCAGCTTAAAGGCTAGCGGGAGCTCCTACAATGAGCAGTTCTTC. Its translation reads: CASSLKASGSSYNEQFF.